This TCR beta chain came from a study of T cell changes during pregnancy in multiple sclerosis. Germline V gene data show CDR1 as MGHRA and CDR2 as YSYEKL. Trimming removed 6 bases from V and 3 bases from J; junction bases left unmatched: 12. The CDR3 has 16 amino acids. Sequencing was performed with immunoSEQ multiplex PCR; in TCRdb, only in-frame clones are kept and a portion is missing. In the table there are about 36,000 clones, more than 85% of which are singletons. This sequence joins TRBV4-1 and TRBJ2-3; TRBD2 matches at 7 bases. This specimen was CD4+ T cells from peripheral blood mononuclear cells, taken in the third trimester of pregnancy. This clonotype originated in a female donor in good health, enrolled as a control in a pregnancy study. CDR3 sequence: CASSRKSGGLTDTQYF. The CDR3 bases are TGCGCCAGCAGTCGGAAATCCGGGGGGTTAACAGATACGCAGTATTTT.